Each of the 23 T cell receptor beta chains below was sequenced from the same sample in a study of blood T cells in healthy people across ages. A second 7 to 11 cycle PCR used barcoded and J-beta primers. TCRdb used MiXCR to reprocess the 5' RACE reads, holding one entry per CDR3 protein. The sample includes roughly 700,000 distinct CDR3 sequences, roughly 30% of them seen just once. Input material: blood. These receptor sequences come from a woman at least 80 years old in good health.

This clonotype turned up a few times. This chain uses TRBV6-2 or TRBV6-3 with TRBJ1-1; 7 positions match TRBD1. This CDR3 is 13 amino acids long. CDR1 MNHEY and CDR2 SVGEGT come from the germline V gene. Trimming removed 6 bases from V and 6 bases from J; junction bases left unmatched: 7. The CDR3 reads CASRQGIIPEAFF. The CDR3 bases are TGTGCCAGCAGACAGGGGATTATCCCTGAAGCTTTCTTT.

This clonotype has a count of ten or more. V is TRBV11-3 and J is TRBJ2-1; maybe TRBD2 (6 bases). This CDR3 comprises 17 residues. The V gene's germline CDR1 is SGHNT and CDR2 YENEEA. Trimming pared 2 bases from V and 3 bases from J, leaving 17 bases between. For the CDR3, the DNA is TGTGCCAGCAGCTTACATAGCGGAGACACCATCTACAATGAGCAGTTCTTC. It is translated as CASSLHSGDTIYNEQFF.

A few counts support this clonotype. V usage is TRBV24-1 and J usage is TRBJ2-7; D gene uncertain. The CDR3 is made up of 12 amino acids. With 2 bases removed from V and 6 bases from J, the gap between germline ends came to 7 bases. Germline CDR1 reads KGHDR; CDR2 reads SFDVKD. The CDR3, as DNA: TGTGCCACCAGTGATTCGGGCCCCGAGCAGTACTTC. The encoded protein is CATSDSGPEQYF.

The chain joins TRBV10-3 to TRBJ1-3; possible D gene TRBD1, 6 bases. Per germline, CDR1 ENHRY and CDR2 SYGVKD. Trimming left V 11 bases short and J 4 bases short, with 18 bases between. The CDR3 consists of 14 residues. CDR3 amino acids: CAAMGASKGNTIYF. CDR3 sequence (DNA): TGTGCCGCCATGGGGGCCTCGAAAGGAAACACCATATATTTT.

The chain carries TRBV5-4 and TRBJ2-5; D remains ambiguous. Trimming stripped 4 bases from V and 2 bases from J, with 15 bases between. The CDR3 is 15 amino acids. In germline, CDR1 is SGHNT, CDR2 YYREEE (reference sequence). The CDR3 protein is CASSPKGNRQETQYF. DNA for the CDR3: TGTGCCAGCAGCCCTAAAGGGAACAGACAAGAGACCCAGTACTTC.

This clonotype was seen many times. The gene calls are TRBV11-2 and TRBJ2-7; no reliable D call. The V end lost 0 bases, the J end lost 7 bases, and 4 bases lay between the germline ends. The CDR3 contains 11 residues. The germline CDR1 and CDR2 sequences are SGHAT and FQNNGV. DNA of the CDR3: TGTGCCAGCAGCTTAGATAATGAGCAGTACTTC. Translation: CASSLDNEQYF.

The chain recombines TRBV4-1 with TRBJ2-7, with TRBD1 identical over 8 bases. The CDR3 extends over 16 amino acids. Germline V CDR1 and CDR2: MGHRA, YSYEKL. V was clipped by 0 bases and J by 7 bases; unmatched bases: 11. As DNA, the CDR3 is TGCGCCAGCAGCCAAGATGTGCTGGACAGGGCTCGAGAGCAGTACTTC. Protein: CASSQDVLDRAREQYF.

The chain joins TRBV15 to TRBJ2-1; D remains unclear. CDR1 is LNHNV and CDR2 is YYDKDF in the germline V gene (reference sequence). V lost 5 bases, J lost 7 bases, and 12 bases lay in between. The CDR3 consists of 13 residues. In DNA form, the CDR3 reads TGTGCCACCAGCCTTATAGGAAGGAATGAGCAGTTCTTC. Translation: CATSLIGRNEQFF.

The chain uses TRBV29-1 and TRBJ2-1; D call uncertain. V lost 0 bases to trimming and J lost 4 bases, with 10 bases between them. The CDR3 is made up of 14 amino acids. Germline V gene sequence: CDR1 SQVTM, CDR2 ANQGSEA. CDR3 nucleotides: TGCAGCGTTGAAGAAGGGATTGGGTACAATGAGCAGTTCTTC. Translation: CSVEEGIGYNEQFF.

This clonotype was observed at least ten times. The rearrangement joins TRBV20-1 to TRBJ2-7; TRBD2 agrees at 12 bases. This CDR3 contains 15 residues. V lost 0 bases and J lost 2; bases outside the gene matches: 2. In germline, CDR1 is DFQATT, CDR2 SNEGSKA (reference sequence). DNA for the CDR3: TGCAGTGCTAGAGAACTAGCGGGGGGCCCCTACGAGCAGTACTTC. Residues: CSARELAGGPYEQYF.

The table lists this clonotype with many counts. The gene calls are TRBV2 and TRBJ1-1, with 7 positions matching TRBD1. Germline V gene data show CDR1 as SNHLY and CDR2 as FYNNEI. V dropped 2 bases and J dropped 7; count of bases not matched to a gene: 13. CDR3 length: 16 residues. CDR3 DNA: TGTGCCAGCAGTGAAATGCCTACAGGGGTTCAGGGTGAAGCTTTCTTT. Protein product: CASSEMPTGVQGEAFF.

This chain links TRBV20-1 with TRBJ2-5; D call uncertain. The J call is uncertain, as TRBJ2-7 better fits the DNA end. CDR1 is DFQATT and CDR2 is SNEGSKA in the germline V gene (reference sequence). The CDR3 loop spans 15 amino acids. For the CDR3, the DNA is TGCAGTGCTAGAGATTCAGCGTCGAGGTTCTGCGAGCAGTACTTC. Its protein is CSARDSASRFCEQYF.

This clonotype has at least ten counts. This chain uses TRBV5-1 with TRBJ2-3, with TRBD1 identical over 9 bases. Germline V gives CDR1 SGHRS, CDR2 YFSETQ. The CDR3 length is 14 residues. Trimming took 4 bases from V and 5 from J; bases not matched to a gene: 5. The CDR3 sequence: CASSIQGAGDTQYF. The DNA of the CDR3 is TGCGCCAGCAGCATACAGGGGGCTGGAGATACGCAGTATTTT.

The chain links TRBV29-1 to TRBJ1-2; no clear D gene. Germline V gene data show CDR1 as SQVTM and CDR2 as ANQGSEA. Trimming took 4 bases from V and 1 from J, leaving 7 bases between them. This CDR3 contains 12 residues. The CDR3 spells CSVVGFNYGYTF. CDR3 coding DNA: TGCAGCGTTGTAGGATTTAACTATGGCTACACCTTC.

Ten or more counts support this clonotype. The chain combines TRBV12-3 or TRBV12-4 with TRBJ2-3; possible D gene TRBD2, 6 bases. The CDR3 loop spans 19 amino acids. Trimming took off 3 bases at V and 3 bases at J, with 25 bases between the two ends. The CDR3 DNA reads as TGTGCCAGCAGTTTTGGTTATCGGCGGGCGGGGCAGTTGACAGATACGCAGTATTTT. It codes for CASSFGYRRAGQLTDTQYF.

V is TRBV6-1 and J is TRBJ1-5, with D tentatively TRBD1 (5 bases). Looked up from germline, CDR1 is MNHNS and CDR2 is SASEGT. With 5 bases removed from V and 5 bases from J, the gap between germline ends came to 13 bases. This CDR3 has 14 residues. CDR3 coding DNA: TGTGCCAGCAGTTCGGACACCGGGTATCAGCCCCAGCATTTT. Its translation is CASSSDTGYQPQHF.

The rearrangement joins TRBV10-3 to TRBJ2-4; 12 nucleotides agree with TRBD2. The CDR3 length is 18 residues. In germline, CDR1 is ENHRY, CDR2 SYGVKD. The trim removed 4 bases at V and 6 bases at J, leaving 13 bases unmatched. CDR3 loop: CAISASSGRAVGRNIQYF. In DNA, the CDR3 is TGTGCCATCAGTGCTTCTAGCGGGAGGGCCGTGGGGCGAAACATTCAGTACTTC.

The V and J genes are TRBV7-8 and TRBJ2-5; D possibly corresponds to TRBD2 (6 bases). Germline V gene data show CDR1 as SGHVS and CDR2 as FQNEAQ. V was pared by 2 bases and J by 6 bases, with 16 bases between. The CDR3 totals 15 residues. The CDR3: CASSLRAGTLQTQYF. Here the CDR3 DNA reads TGTGCCAGCAGCTTAAGGGCAGGGACTCTGCAGACCCAGTACTTC.

This clonotype was observed a few times. The chain joins TRBV28 to TRBJ2-3; 11 nucleotides align to TRBD1. This CDR3 has 15 amino acids. The V and J ends lost 7 bases and 5 bases, in that order; junction bases with no gene match: 8. Per the germline V gene, CDR1 is MDHEN and CDR2 is SYDVKM. The CDR3 reads CASTDPGTGGDTQYF. CDR3 coding DNA: TGTGCCAGCACCGACCCGGGGACAGGGGGAGATACGCAGTATTTT.

Only a few counts were recorded for this clonotype. The chain employs TRBV3-1 and TRBJ1-1; no clear D gene. CDR1 and CDR2 from the germline V gene are LGHDT and YNNKEL (reference sequence). Trimming took 1 base from V and 3 from J, leaving 9 bases between them. The CDR3 length is 14 residues. The CDR3 region has the DNA TGTGCCAGCAGCCAAGTAGGTACCTACACTGAAGCTTTCTTT. Translating it yields CASSQVGTYTEAFF.

The chain employs TRBV9 and TRBJ2-3, with 7 bases fitting TRBD1. The CDR3 has 14 amino acids. From germline, CDR1 is SGDLS and CDR2 YYNGEE. Losses at the gene ends were 0 bases for V and 5 bases for J; bases not matched to a gene: 3. The CDR3 region has the DNA TGTGCCAGCAGCGTAGAGGGGGCCGTAGATACGCAGTATTTT. It encodes CASSVEGAVDTQYF.

As to this clonotype: A much larger clone sits a single nucleotide away, making a read error possible. This chain uses TRBV7-9 with TRBJ1-2, with TRBD1 as a possible D gene (5 bases). The CDR3 covers 15 residues. Germline V CDR1 and CDR2: SEHNR, FQNEAQ (reference sequence). For the CDR3, the DNA is TGTGCCGGCAGCTTAGTCACGCAGGGCAACTATGGCTACACCTTC. Its translation is CAGSLVTQGNYGYTF.

This clonotype was detected a few times. With a much larger clone just one base away, this may be a read error. V is TRBV20-1 and J is TRBJ1-2; 8 positions match TRBD1. The length of the CDR3 is 14 residues. Germline CDR1 is DFQATT and CDR2 is SNEGSKA (reference sequence). V dropped 5 bases and J dropped 4; count of bases not matched to a gene: 9. The CDR3 reads CSAPLPGGGYGYTF. For the CDR3, the DNA is TGCAGTGCTCCTCTCCCAGGGGGCGGCTATGGCTACACCTTC.